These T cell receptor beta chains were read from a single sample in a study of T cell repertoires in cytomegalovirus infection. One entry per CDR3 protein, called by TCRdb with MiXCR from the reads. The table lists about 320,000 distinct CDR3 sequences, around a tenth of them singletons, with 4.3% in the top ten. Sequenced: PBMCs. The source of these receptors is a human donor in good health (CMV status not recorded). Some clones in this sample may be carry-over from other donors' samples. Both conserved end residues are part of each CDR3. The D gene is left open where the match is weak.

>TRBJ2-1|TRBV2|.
CASSEGGPWDEQFF
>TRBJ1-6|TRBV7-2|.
CASSLGTGTNSPLHF
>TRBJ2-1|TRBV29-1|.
CSVEDYSSGGTTLYNEQFF
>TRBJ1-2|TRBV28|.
CASSPDSPRDYGYTF
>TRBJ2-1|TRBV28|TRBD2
CAGSAGGPNNEQFF
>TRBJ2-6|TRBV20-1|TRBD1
CSATDRGRGGANVLTF
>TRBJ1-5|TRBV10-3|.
CAISQSSSRPQHF
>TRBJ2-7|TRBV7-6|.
CASSSVGHQSPQYF
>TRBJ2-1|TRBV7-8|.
CASSLEVGRAYNEQFF
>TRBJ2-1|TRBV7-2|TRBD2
CASSPQTGLAGEANEQFF
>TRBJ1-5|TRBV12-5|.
CASGLVNWPQHF
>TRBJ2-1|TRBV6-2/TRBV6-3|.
CASQGGSSYNEQFF
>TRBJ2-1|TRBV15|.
CATSRDRRGYNEQFF
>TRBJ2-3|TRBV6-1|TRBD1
CASSGRDRPTDTQYF
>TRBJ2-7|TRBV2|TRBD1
CASQGRGLYEQYF
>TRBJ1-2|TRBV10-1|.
CASSPGTTNYGYTF
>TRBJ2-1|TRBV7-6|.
CASSRGGGGDEQFF
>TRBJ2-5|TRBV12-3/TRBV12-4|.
CASSFRGPEETQYF
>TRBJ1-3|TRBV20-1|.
CSARSAGNTIYF
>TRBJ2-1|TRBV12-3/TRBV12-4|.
CASSIINEQFF
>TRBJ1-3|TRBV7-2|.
CASSPQYSGNTIYF
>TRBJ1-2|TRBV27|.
CASRATGHPPANYGYTF
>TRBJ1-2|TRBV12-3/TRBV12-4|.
CASSLYHREEGYTF
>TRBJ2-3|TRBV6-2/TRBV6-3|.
CASSYPTEGTQYF
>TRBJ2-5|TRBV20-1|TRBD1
CSAKDRGGRETQYF
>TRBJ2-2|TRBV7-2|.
CASSSDFSGELFF
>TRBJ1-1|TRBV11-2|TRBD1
CASSPRQGASTEAFF
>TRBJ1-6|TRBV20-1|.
CSAQSRGSYNSPLHF
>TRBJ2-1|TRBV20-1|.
CSARTGEQFF
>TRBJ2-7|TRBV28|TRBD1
CAFSRRDRGSYEQYF
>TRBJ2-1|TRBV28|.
CASSFQRTYNEQFF
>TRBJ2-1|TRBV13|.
CASSPRSSYNEQFF
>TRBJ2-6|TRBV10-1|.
CASSESVGTGANVLTF
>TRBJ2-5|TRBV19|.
CASTPDSSGRETQYF
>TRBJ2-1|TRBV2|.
CASSESLPPRDNEQFF
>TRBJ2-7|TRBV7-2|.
CASSIVGSRDEQYF
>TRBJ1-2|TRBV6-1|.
CASSTSGVYTF
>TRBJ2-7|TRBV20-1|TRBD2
CSAAPGTRPYEQYF
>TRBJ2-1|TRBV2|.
CASSRVRNEQFF
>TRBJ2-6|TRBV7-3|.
CASSYPRSSGANVLTF
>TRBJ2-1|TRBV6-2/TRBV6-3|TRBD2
CASSYGGAGDNEQFF
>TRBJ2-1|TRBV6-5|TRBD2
CASKEAGGPGYNEQFF
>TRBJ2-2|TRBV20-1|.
CSASNPGELFF
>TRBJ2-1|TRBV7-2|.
CASSRRFLMEQFF